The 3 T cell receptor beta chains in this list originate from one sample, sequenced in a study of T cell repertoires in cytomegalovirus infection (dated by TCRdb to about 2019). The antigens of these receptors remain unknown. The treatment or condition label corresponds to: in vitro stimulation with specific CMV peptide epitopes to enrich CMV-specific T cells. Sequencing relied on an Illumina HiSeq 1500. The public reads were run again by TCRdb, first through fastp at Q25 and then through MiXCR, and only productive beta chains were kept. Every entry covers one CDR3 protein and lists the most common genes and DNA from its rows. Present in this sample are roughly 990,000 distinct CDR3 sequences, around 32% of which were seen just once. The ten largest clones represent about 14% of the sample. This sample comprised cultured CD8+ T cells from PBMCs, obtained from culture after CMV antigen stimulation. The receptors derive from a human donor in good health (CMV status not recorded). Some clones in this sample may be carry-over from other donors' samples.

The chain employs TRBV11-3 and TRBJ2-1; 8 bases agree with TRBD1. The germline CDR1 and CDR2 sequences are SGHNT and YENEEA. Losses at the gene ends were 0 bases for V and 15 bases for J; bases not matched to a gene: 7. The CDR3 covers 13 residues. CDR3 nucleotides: TGTGCCAGCAGCTTAGATCGAGGACAGGGTGTGTTCTTC. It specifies CASSLDRGQGVFF.

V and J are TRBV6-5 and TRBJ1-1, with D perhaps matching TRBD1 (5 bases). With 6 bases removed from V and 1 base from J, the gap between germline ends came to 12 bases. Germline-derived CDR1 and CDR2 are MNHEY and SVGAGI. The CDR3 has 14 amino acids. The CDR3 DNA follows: TGTGCCAGCAGGCCCGGGACGGCGAACACTGAAGCTTTCTTT. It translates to CASRPGTANTEAFF.

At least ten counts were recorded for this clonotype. The DNA of the CDR3 is TGTGCCAGCAGCACGCTACAGGGGCCAAAAGAGACCCAGTACTTC. Translated, it gives CASSTLQGPKETQYF. The chain joins TRBV7-2 to TRBJ2-5; 7 bases line up with TRBD1. V was clipped by 5 bases and J by 3 bases; unmatched bases: 9. The CDR3 has 15 amino acids. Germline CDR1 SGHTA, CDR2 FQGNSA.